The clone carrying this TCR beta chain occurred a few times. This sample was taken from a study of T-cell reconstitution after alpha-beta-depleted transplantation in children. The TCRbeta library incorporated unique molecular identifiers. TCRdb re-analysed the PCR reads in MiXCR, keeping a single row per CDR3 protein. Altogether 200,000 or so distinct CDR3 sequences are present, 5% to 7.5% being singletons, with the ten largest covering approximately 4.1%. CDR1 is SGHRS and CDR2 is YFSETQ in the germline V gene. Germline trimming cut 2 bases from V and 0 bases from J; bases unmatched to any gene: 3. The CDR3 has 15 amino acids.

The material sequenced was PBMCs, taken before TCRalphabeta/CD19-depleted stem cell transplant. This chain uses TRBV5-1 with TRBJ1-2; TRBD1 agrees at 8 bases. This TCR came from a girl under three years old with combined immunodeficiency, due to receive a stem cell transplant. The CDR3 DNA reads TGCGCCAGCAGCTTACGACAGGGGACTAACTATGGCTACACCTTC. Protein product: CASSLRQGTNYGYTF.